This TCR beta chain is from a study of cytomegalovirus exposure and HLA in healthy donors. 60 Vbeta and 13 Jbeta primers were used in PCR. Repertoires were generated with immunoSEQ multiplex PCR, while TCRdb's copy carries only in-frame clones and drops some. The repertoire table contains fewer than 150,000 clones. The V gene's germline CDR1 is MGHRA and CDR2 YSYEKL. The CDR3 totals 22 residues. This chain links TRBV4-1 with TRBJ2-5, with a tentative D call TRBD1 (5 bases). The DNA end is more similar to TRBJ2-7, so the J call may be wrong. The sequence derives from a woman aged 55 to 70 in good health and CMV-seronegative. The source material was PBMCs. The CDR3 DNA follows: TGCGCCAGCAGCCAAGTCCCCCCGTCCCCCGCCCCAGGGTTTATAATTTCCTACGAGCAGTACTTC. Encoded protein: CASSQVPPSPAPGFIISYEQYF.